Given below is one TCR beta chain in context. No cognate antigen has been identified for it. No base-level quality is on record; no much larger clone is a single base apart. This entry is derived from a study of T cells in Graves' hyperthyroidism and ophthalmopathy (dated by TCRdb to between 2017 and 2020). In terms of the full investigation: Peripheral blood was collected at initial diagnosis, before any treatment. The 100 discovery patients were randomly divided into training and test sets at a 7:3 ratio. Following sampling, methimazole starting at 30 mg daily was given to hyperthyroidism patients, and high-dose intravenous methylprednisolone was given to ophthalmopathy patients. Prospective prediction of ophthalmopathy was tested in an independent validation cohort of some 20 hyperthyroidism patients and around 16 patients who later progressed to ophthalmopathy. TCR Vbeta CDR3 sequencing of 120 to 150 peripheral blood samples (under 45 ophthalmopathy, 75 hyperthyroidism and approximately 17 progressor patients) is reported in the paper. A discovery cohort of roughly 100 patients, 43 with Graves' ophthalmopathy and about 58 with stable Graves' hyperthyroidism, was used to find distinguishing TCR V-J signatures. In roughly six Graves' hyperthyroidism patients, the study also compared T-cell repertoires from thyroid tissue with T-cell repertoires from blood.

In the ophthalmopathy patients, disease was moderately to severely active, with a Clinical Activity Score of 3 or more, a NOSPECS grade of 4 or more, and a duration of less than 3 months. Patients with uncontrolled infections, other autoimmune diseases, pregnancy or lactation were excluded. Diagnoses were established on the basis of clinical symptoms, serum thyroxine and TRAb, thyroid ultrasound, and orbital computed tomography. Ficoll-Paque density gradient centrifugation was used to isolate PBMCs from 10 ml of fresh peripheral blood. Total RNA was extracted using Trizol reagent, and RNA quality was assessed on an Agilent 2100 Bioanalyzer. At the junction V is shortened by 1 base and J by 14 bases, with 17 bases in between. From its cysteine to its phenylalanine, the CDR3 spans 14 amino acids. Solely the CDR3 DNA is kept, with 42 bases framed from the first base. In the germline V gene, CDR1 corresponds to SNHLY and CDR2 to FYNNEI.

Broader findings and caveats from the paper: In validation, the model predicted progression to ophthalmopathy with roughly 66% sensitivity and around 72% specificity, a median of about six months before onset. Most expanded thyroid clonotypes (frequency above 0.001) were also detected in blood, suggesting blood repertoires may reflect thyroid immune responses. In cross-validation, a model built on a 13 V-J signature told ophthalmopathy apart from stable hyperthyroidism with under 90% sensitivity and roughly 81% specificity, and in testing the same model reached 80%/75%. No statistical method was used to fix the sample size in advance, and group allocation was not hidden from the investigators.

The TCR beta CDR3 regions were amplified from RNA transcripts. The first round of RT-PCR for the TCR CDR3 was performed with the HTBI primer set and the Qiagen OneStep RT-PCR kit. The libraries were constructed in a second round of multiplex PCR and then size-selected and purified. The libraries were sequenced on an Illumina HiSeq2000 using paired-end 100 bp reads. Turning to the authors' computational methods: Raw data were processed with SOAPnuke, discarding reads with adapters, uncalled bases, mean Phred below 15, or no exact constant-primer or identifier match. COPE v1.2.5 was used to merge the high-quality paired reads, and each unique nucleotide sequence was defined as a clonotype. MiTCR v1.1 was used to align clonotypes to the IMGT TRBV, TRBD and TRBJ reference segments. Only V-J combinations with frequency above 0.0001, covering 99% to 99.2% of repertoires, were analysed. The TCS score was defined as the ratio of F50 (clonal expansion) to E x V (chaos), calculated using BLOSUM62-based TCRdist between CDR3 peptides within each V-J. Welch's t-statistics and random forest reduced 514 V-J features to 10 to 15, which were used in a naive Bayes classifier (R e1071). TCRdb reprocessing: public reads trimmed at Q25 with fastp, clones called with MiXCR, in-frame beta chains kept. One record per CDR3 amino acid sequence lists the most common genes and DNA. TCRdb assigned the V and J calls; the authors' analysis was not used. In all, the sample holds some 50,000 distinct CDR3 sequences, and approximately 48% of those were seen once. The leading ten clones occupy roughly 9.1% of the sample.

The rearranged segments are TRBV2 and TRBJ1-4; too little of a D gene remains to name it. The material sequenced was blood. The receptor's source is a woman between 45 and 60 years old with Graves' ophthalmopathy. The bases read TGTGCCAGCAGTGAAGGTGGTGGCCCCGCAACGCTGTTTTTT. It codes for CASSEGGGPATLFF.